This paragraph covers one TCR beta chain sequence. Deletions cut 2 bases from V and 8 bases from J, with 16 bases between. The CDR3 totals 15 residues. CDR1 and CDR2 (germline): SNHLY, FYNNEI. The data originate from a study of T cell changes during pregnancy in multiple sclerosis. TCRdb's copy holds only in-frame clones and misses some; the assay was immunoSEQ multiplex PCR. The repertoire includes fewer than 40,000 clones, about 92% of them detected once, and around 0.73% sits in the top ten. This clonotype was sampled from a female donor with multiple sclerosis, enrolled in a pregnancy study. Sequencing used CD4+ T cells from peripheral blood mononuclear cells, obtained in the third trimester of pregnancy. The chain employs TRBV2 and TRBJ1-5, with a possible D match to TRBD1 (5 bases). CDR3 sequence: CASSETGGNREPQHF. The CDR3 nucleotides are TGTGCCAGCAGTGAAACGGGGGGGAATAGGGAGCCCCAGCATTTT.